The present TCR beta chain was sequenced within a study of PD-L1 blockade in urothelial cancer. About the study: Dosed intravenously at 1,200 mg every 3 weeks, atezolizumab was initiated by patients in the mid-2010s. General study results and limits: Those with durable benefit had larger increases in tumor-associated blood clones at 3 weeks.

Produced via immunoSEQ multiplex PCR; TCRdb's table is partial and in-frame only. This sample carries approximately 90,000 clones, 65% to 85% of them seen once, and the ten largest clones take roughly 2%. Time point specified: pretreatment peripheral blood. Samples were collected from each patient before treatment and during treatment. Each patient gave between 1 and 8 of them in total. Points on this clone: Its specificity is not known.

V was trimmed by 5 bases and J by 1 base, leaving 20 bases between them. CDR3 length: 17 amino acids. Germline CDR1 and CDR2: SEHNR and FQNEAQ (reference sequence). The V gene is TRBV7-9, the J gene TRBJ2-5, with D maybe TRBD1 (5 bases). The TCR sequence derives from a man aged 55 to 70 with urothelial cancer. This sample comprised PBMCs, obtained around atezolizumab (anti-PD-L1) treatment. The CDR3 DNA reads as TGTGCCAGCAGCCCTGTTAGTGGGGCAAATGCCCAAGAGACCCAGTACTTC. Amino acids: CASSPVSGANAQETQYF.